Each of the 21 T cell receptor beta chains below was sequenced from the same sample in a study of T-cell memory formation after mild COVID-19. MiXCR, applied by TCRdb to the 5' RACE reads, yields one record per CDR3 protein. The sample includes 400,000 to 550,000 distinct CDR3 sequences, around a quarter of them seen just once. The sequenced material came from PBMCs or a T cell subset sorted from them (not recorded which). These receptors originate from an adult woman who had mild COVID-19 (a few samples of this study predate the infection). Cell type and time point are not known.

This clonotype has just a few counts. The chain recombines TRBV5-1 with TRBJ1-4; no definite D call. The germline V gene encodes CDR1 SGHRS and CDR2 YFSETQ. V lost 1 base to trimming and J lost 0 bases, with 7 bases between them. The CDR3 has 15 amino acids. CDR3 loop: CASSLNGATNEKLFF. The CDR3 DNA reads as TGCGCCAGCAGCTTGAATGGGGCAACTAATGAAAAACTGTTTTTT. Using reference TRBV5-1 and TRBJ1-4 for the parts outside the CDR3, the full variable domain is KAGVTQTPRYLIKTRGQQVTLSCSPISGHRSVSWYQQTPGQGLQFLFEYFSETQRNKGNFPGRFSGRQFSNSRSEMNVSTLELGDSALYLCASSLNGATNEKLFFGSGTQLSVL.

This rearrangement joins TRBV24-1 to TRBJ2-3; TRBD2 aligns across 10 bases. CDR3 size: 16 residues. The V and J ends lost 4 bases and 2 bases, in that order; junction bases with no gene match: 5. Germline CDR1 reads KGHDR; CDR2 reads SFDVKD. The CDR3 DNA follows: TGTGCCACCAGTGACTCTCTAGCGGGAGTCACAGATACGCAGTATTTT. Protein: CATSDSLAGVTDTQYF.

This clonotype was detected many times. The CDR3, as DNA: TGCAGCGTCGCTCCCTATACAGATCTCGACGAGCAGTACTTC. Protein: CSVAPYTDLDEQYF. The chain is built from TRBV29-1 and TRBJ2-7; D not certain. This CDR3 is built from 14 residues. The V gene lost 6 bases and the J gene lost 5 bases, with 20 bases spanning the gap. The germline gives CDR1 SQVTM, CDR2 ANQGSEA.

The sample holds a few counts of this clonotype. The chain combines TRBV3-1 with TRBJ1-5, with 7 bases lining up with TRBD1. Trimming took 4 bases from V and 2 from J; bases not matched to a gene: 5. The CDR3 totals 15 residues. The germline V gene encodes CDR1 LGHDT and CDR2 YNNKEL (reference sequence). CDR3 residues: CASSPRQGGNQPQHF. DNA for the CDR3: TGTGCCAGCAGCCCTCGACAGGGTGGCAATCAGCCCCAGCATTTT.

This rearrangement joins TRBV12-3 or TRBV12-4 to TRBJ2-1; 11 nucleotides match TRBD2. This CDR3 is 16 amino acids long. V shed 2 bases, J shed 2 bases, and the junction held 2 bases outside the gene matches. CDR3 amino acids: CASSLPTSGAYNEQFF. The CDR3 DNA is TGTGCCAGCAGTTTACCGACTAGCGGGGCCTACAATGAGCAGTTCTTC.

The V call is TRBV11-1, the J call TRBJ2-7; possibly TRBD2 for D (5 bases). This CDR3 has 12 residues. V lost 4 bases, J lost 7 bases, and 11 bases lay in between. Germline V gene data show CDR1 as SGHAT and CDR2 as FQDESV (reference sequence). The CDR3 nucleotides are TGTGCCAGCAGCTCCCCTTCGGGGGAGCAGTACTTC. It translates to CASSSPSGEQYF.

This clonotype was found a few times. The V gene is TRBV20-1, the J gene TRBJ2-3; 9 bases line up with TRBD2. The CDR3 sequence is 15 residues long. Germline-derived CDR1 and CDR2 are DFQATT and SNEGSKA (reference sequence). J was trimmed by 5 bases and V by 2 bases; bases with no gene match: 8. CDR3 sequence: CSARPASGTRDTQYF. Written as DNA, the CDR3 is TGCAGTGCTAGACCAGCTAGCGGGACGCGAGATACGCAGTATTTT.

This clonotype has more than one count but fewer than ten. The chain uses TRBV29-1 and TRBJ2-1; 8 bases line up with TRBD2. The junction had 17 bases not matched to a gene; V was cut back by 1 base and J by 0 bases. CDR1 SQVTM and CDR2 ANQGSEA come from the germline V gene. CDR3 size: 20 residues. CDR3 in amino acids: CSVEAPEVAGITSSYNEQFF. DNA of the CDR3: TGCAGCGTTGAAGCCCCGGAGGTAGCGGGGATAACTAGCTCCTACAATGAGCAGTTCTTC.

As DNA, the CDR3 is TGTGCCAGTCATTCGGACAGGCTCTATGGCTACACCTTC. Its translation is CASHSDRLYGYTF. The chain combines TRBV6-5 with TRBJ1-2, with TRBD1 identical over 7 bases. This CDR3 is 13 amino acids long. J gave up 4 bases and V 9 bases, and 8 bases lay outside the gene matches. Germline CDR1 is MNHEY and CDR2 is SVGAGI.

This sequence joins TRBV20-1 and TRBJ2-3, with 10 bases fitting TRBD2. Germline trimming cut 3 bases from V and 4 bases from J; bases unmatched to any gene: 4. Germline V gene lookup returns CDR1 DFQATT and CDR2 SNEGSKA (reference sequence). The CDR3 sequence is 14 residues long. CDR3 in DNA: TGCAGTGCTAGGGTAGCGGGAGGACCAGATACGCAGTATTTT. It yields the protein CSARVAGGPDTQYF.

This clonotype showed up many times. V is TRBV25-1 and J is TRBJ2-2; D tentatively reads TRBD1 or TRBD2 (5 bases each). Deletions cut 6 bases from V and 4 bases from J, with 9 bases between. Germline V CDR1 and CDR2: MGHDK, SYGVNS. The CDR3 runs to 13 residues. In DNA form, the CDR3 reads TGTGCCAGCAGCAGGGAGCTCACCGGGGAGCTGTTTTTT. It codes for CASSRELTGELFF.

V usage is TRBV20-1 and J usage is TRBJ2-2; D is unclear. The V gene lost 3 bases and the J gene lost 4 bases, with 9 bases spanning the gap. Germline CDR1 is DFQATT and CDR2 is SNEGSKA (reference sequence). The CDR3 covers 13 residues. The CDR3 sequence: CSARRQTTGELFF. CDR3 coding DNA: TGCAGTGCTAGGCGCCAGACCACCGGGGAGCTGTTTTTT.

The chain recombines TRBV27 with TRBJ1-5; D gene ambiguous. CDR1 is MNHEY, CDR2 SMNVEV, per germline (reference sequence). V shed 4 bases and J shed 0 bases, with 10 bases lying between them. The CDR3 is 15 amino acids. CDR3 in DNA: TGTGCCAGCAGTTCGGCAGGATATAGCAATCAGCCCCAGCATTTT. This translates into CASSSAGYSNQPQHF.

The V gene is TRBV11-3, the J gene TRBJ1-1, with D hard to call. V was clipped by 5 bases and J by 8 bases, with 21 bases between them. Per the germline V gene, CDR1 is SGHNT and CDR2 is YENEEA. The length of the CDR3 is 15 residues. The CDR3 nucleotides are TGTGCCAGCAGCCCCGGGTTGGGGAGCTCAGAAGAAGCTTTCTTT. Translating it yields CASSPGLGSSEEAFF.

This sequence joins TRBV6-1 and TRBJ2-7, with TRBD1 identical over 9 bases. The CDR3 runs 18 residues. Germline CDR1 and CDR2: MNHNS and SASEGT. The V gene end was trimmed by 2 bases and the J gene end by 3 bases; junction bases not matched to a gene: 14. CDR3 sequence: CASSESPPGQGGGYEQYF. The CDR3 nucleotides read TGTGCCAGCAGTGAATCCCCTCCGGGACAGGGAGGGGGCTACGAGCAGTACTTC.

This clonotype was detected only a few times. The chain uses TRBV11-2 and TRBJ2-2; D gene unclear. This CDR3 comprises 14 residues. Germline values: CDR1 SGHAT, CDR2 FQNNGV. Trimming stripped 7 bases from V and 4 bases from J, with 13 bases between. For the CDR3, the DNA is TGTGCCAGCAACCATGATCCGTTCACCGGGGAGCTGTTTTTT. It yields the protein CASNHDPFTGELFF.

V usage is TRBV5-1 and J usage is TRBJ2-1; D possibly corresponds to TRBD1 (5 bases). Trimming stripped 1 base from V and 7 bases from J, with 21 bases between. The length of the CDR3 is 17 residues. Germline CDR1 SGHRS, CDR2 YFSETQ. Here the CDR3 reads CASSLLQDPDNANEQFF. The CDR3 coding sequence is TGCGCCAGCAGCTTGTTACAGGACCCCGATAACGCGAATGAGCAGTTCTTC. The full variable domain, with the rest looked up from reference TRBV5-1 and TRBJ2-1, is KAGVTQTPRYLIKTRGQQVTLSCSPISGHRSVSWYQQTPGQGLQFLFEYFSETQRNKGNFPGRFSGRQFSNSRSEMNVSTLELGDSALYLCASSLLQDPDNANEQFFGPGTRLTVL.

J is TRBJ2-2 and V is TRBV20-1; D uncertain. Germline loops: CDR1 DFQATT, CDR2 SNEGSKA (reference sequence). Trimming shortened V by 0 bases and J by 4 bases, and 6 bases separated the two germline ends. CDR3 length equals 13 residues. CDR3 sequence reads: CSARDRPTGELFF. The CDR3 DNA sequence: TGCAGTGCTAGAGACAGGCCCACCGGGGAGCTGTTTTTT.

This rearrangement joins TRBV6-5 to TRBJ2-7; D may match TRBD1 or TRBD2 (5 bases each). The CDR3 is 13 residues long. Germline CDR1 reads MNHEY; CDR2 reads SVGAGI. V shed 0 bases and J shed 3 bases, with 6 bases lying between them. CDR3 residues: CASSYSGRYEQYF. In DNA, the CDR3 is TGTGCCAGCAGTTACTCGGGACGCTACGAGCAGTACTTC.

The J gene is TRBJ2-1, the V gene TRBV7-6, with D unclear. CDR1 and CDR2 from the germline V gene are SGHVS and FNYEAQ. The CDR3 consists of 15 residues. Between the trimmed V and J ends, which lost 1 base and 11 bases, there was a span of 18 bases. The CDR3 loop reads CASSLGPLRTEQQFF. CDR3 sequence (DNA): TGTGCCAGCAGCTTAGGACCCCTCCGGACCGAGCAGCAGTTCTTC.

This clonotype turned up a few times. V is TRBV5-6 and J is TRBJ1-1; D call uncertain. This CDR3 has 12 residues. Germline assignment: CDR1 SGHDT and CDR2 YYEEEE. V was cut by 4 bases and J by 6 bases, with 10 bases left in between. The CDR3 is CASSPGLAEAFF. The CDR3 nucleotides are TGTGCCAGCAGCCCTGGGCTGGCTGAAGCTTTCTTT. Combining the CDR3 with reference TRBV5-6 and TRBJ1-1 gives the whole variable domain DAGVTQSPTHLIKTRGQQVTLRCSPKSGHDTVSWYQQALGQGPQFIFQYYEEEERQRGNFPDRFSGHQFPNYSSELNVNALLLGDSALYLCASSPGLAEAFFGQGTRLTVV.